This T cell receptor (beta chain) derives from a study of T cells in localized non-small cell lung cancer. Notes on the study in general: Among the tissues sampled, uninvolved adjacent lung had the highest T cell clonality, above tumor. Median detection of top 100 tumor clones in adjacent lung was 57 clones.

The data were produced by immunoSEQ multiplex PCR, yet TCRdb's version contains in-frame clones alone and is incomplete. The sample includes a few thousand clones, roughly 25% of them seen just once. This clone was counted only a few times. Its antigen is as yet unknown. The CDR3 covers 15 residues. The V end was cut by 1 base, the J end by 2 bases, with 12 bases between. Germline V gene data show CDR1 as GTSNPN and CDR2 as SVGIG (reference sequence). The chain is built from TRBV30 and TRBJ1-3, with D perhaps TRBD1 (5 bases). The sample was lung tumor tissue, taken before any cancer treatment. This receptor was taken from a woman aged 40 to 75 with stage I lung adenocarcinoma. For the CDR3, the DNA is TGTGCCTGGAGTGAAGGGACCAACCCTGGAAACACCATATATTTT. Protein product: CAWSEGTNPGNTIYF.